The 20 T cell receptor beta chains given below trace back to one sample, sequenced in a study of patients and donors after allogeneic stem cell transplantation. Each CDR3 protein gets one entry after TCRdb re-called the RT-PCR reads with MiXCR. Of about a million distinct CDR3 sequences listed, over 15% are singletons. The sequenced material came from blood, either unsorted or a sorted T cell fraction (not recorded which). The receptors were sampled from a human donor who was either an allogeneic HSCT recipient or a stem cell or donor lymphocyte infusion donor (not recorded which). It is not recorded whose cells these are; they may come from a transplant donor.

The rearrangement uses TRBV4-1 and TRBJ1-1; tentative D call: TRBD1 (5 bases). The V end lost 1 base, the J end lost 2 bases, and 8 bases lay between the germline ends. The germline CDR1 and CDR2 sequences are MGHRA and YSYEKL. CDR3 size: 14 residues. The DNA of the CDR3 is TGCGCCAGCAGCCAAGGCAGGGAAAACACTGAAGCTTTCTTT. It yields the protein CASSQGRENTEAFF.

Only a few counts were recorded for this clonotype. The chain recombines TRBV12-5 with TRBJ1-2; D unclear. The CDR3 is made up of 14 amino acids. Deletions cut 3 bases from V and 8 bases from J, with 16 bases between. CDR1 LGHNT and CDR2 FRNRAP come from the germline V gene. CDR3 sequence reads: CASGLTASLLGYTF. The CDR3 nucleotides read TGTGCTAGTGGTTTAACAGCTTCCTTACTCGGCTACACCTTC.

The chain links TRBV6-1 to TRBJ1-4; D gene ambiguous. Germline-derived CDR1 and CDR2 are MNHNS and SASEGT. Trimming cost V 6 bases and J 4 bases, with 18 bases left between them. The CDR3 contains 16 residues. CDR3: CASRTTAKAYNEKLFF. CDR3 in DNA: TGTGCCAGCAGGACCACAGCAAAGGCCTATAATGAAAAACTGTTTTTT.

The CDR3 nucleotides read TGTGCCACCAGTACCGGGGACCAGCGGGGAAGGCATGAGCAGTTCTTC. As protein: CATSTGDQRGRHEQFF. The gene calls are TRBV24-1 and TRBJ2-1; 7 positions agree with TRBD2. The germline V gene encodes CDR1 KGHDR and CDR2 SFDVKD. Trimming cost V 6 bases and J 8 bases; bases outside gene matches: 15. The CDR3 has 16 amino acids.

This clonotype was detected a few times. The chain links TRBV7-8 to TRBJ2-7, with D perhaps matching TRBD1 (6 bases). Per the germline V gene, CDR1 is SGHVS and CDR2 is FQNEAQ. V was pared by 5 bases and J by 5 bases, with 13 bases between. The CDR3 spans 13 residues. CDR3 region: CASSVYRVHEQYF. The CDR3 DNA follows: TGTGCCAGCAGCGTTTACAGGGTCCACGAGCAGTACTTC.

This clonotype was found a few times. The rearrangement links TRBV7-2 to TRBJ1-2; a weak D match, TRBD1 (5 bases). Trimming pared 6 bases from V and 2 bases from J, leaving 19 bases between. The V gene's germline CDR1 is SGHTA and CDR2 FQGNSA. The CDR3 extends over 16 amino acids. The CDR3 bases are TGTGCCAGCAGACGCCTGACAGCGATGTTAAACTATGGCTACACCTTC. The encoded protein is CASRRLTAMLNYGYTF.

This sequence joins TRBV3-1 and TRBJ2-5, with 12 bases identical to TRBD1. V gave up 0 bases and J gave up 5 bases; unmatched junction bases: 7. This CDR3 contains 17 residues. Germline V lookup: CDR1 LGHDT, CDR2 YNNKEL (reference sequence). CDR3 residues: CASSQEAGTGGGETQYF. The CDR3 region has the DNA TGTGCCAGCAGCCAAGAAGCTGGGACAGGGGGCGGCGAGACCCAGTACTTC.

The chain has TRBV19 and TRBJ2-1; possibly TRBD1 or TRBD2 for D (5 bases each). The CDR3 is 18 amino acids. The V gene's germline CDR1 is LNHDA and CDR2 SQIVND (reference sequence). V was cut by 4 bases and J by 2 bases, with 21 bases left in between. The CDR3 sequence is CASSRWQGRYRAYNEQFF. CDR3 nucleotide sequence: TGTGCCAGTAGTAGATGGCAGGGACGCTACCGCGCCTACAATGAGCAGTTCTTC. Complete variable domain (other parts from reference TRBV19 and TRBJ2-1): DGGITQSPKYLFRKEGQNVTLSCEQNLNHDAMYWYRQDPGQGLRLIYYSQIVNDFQKGDIAEGYSVSREKKESFPLTVTSAQKNPTAFYLCASSRWQGRYRAYNEQFFGPGTRLTVL.

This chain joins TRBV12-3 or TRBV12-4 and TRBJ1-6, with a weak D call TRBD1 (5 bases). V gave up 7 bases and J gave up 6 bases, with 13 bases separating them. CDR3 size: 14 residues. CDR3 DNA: TGTGCCAGCACCGCGAGGGGTCTTAATTCACCCCTCCACTTT. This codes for CASTARGLNSPLHF.

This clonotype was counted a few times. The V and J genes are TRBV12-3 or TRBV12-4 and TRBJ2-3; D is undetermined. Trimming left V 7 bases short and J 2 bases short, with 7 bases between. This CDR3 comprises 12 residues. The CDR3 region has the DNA TGTGCCAGCACGCCTACCACAGATACGCAGTATTTT. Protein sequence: CASTPTTDTQYF.

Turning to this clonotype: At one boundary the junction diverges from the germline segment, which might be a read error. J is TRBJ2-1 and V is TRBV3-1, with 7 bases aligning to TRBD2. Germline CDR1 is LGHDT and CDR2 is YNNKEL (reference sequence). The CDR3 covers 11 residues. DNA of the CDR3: TGTGTCAGCGGGGCGAGGAATGAGCAGTTCTTC. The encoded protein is CVSGARNEQFF.

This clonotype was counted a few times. The CDR3 DNA reads TGTGCCAGCAGCTTATTGAGGGGCCCCTACGAGCAGTACTTC. Residues: CASSLLRGPYEQYF. This chain uses TRBV7-2 with TRBJ2-7; D possibly uses TRBD1 or TRBD2 (5 bases each). This CDR3 has 14 residues. V lost 2 bases and J lost 2, with 10 bases in between. From germline, CDR1 is SGHTA and CDR2 FQGNSA.

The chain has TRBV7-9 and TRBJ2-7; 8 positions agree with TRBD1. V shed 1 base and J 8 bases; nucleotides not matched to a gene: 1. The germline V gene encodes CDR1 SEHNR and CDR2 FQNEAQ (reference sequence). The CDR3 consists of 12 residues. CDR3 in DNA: TGTGCCAGCAGCTTAGGACAGGGGAAGCAGTACTTC. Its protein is CASSLGQGKQYF.

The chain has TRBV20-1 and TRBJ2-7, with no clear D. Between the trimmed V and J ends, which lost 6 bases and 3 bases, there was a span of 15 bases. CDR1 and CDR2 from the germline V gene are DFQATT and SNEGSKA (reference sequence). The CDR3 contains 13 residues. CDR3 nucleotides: TGCAGTGCGACCGACTTGGACGTCTACGAGCAGTACTTC. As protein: CSATDLDVYEQYF.

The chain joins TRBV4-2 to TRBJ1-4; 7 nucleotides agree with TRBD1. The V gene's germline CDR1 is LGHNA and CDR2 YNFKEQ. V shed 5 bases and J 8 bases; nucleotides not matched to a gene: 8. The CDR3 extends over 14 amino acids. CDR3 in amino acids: CASSSVRGEEKLFF. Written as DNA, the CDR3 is TGTGCCAGCAGCTCCGTCAGGGGGGAGGAAAAACTGTTTTTT.

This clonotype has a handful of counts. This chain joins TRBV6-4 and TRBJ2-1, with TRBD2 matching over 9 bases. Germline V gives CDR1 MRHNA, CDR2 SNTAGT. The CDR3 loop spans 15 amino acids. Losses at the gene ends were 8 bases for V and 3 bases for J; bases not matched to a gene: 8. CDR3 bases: TGTGCCAGCCGAGTCCTAGCGGGGAGCTACAATGAGCAGTTCTTC. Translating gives CASRVLAGSYNEQFF.

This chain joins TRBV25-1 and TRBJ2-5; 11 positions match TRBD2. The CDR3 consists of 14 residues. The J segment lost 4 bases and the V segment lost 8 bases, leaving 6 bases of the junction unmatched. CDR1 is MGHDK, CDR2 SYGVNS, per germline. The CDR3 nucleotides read TGTGCCAGCCGTACTAGCGGGAGAGGAGAGACCCAGTACTTC. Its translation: CASRTSGRGETQYF.

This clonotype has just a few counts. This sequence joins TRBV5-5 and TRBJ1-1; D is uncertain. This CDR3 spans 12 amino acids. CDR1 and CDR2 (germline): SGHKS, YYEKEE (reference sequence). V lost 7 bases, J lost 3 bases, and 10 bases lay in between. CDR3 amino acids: CASSKRDTEAFF. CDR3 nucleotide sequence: TGTGCCAGCTCCAAGAGGGACACTGAAGCTTTCTTT.

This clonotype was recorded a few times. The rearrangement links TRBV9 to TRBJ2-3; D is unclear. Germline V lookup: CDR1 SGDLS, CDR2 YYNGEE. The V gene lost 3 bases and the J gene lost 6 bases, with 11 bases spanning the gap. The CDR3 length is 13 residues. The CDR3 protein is CASSGPFVDTQYF. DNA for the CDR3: TGTGCCAGCAGCGGCCCGTTTGTGGATACGCAGTATTTT.

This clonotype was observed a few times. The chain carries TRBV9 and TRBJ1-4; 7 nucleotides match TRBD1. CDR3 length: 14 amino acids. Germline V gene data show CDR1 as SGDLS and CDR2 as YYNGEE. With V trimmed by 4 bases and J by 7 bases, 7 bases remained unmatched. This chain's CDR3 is CASSLRQGSEKLFF. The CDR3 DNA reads TGTGCCAGCAGCCTGAGACAGGGTAGTGAAAAACTGTTTTTT. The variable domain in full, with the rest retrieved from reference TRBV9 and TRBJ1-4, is DSGVTQTPKHLITATGQRVTLRCSPRSGDLSVYWYQQSLDQGLQFLIQYYNGEERAKGNILERFSAQQFPDLHSELNLSSLELGDSALYFCASSLRQGSEKLFFGSGTQLSVL.